The clone carrying this T cell receptor (beta chain) occurred once. Its antigen is currently unknown. Germline lookup yields CDR1 SGHNT and CDR2 YYREEE (reference sequence). CDR3 length: 17 residues. The J segment lost 1 base and the V segment lost 2 bases, leaving 8 bases of the junction unmatched. The sample is drawn from a study of cytomegalovirus exposure and HLA in healthy donors. Study-level information: In an earlier analysis, around 120 million unique TCR beta sequences were found from some 170 million T cells.

60 Vbeta and 13 Jbeta primers were used in PCR. In the authors' workflow: It was a later analysis that counted 79 million or so unique TCR beta chains, of which approximately 9.9 million were shared. Sequencing was performed with immunoSEQ multiplex PCR; in TCRdb, only in-frame clones are kept and a portion is missing. The DNA gave D and trimming, while V, J and clone size come from that table. The sample includes roughly 150,000 clones, more than 80% seen only once; the top ten take 1.5% to 2%. Study-wide results and caveats: Altogether, some 170 TCR beta chains were recorded as cytomegalovirus-associated.

The sample taken for sequencing was PBMCs. This chain connects TRBV5-4 to TRBJ2-3; 9 bases are shared with TRBD2. The clonotype originates from a woman younger than 35 in good health and CMV-seronegative. This CDR3 is CASSFGVAGVGTDTQYF. CDR3 DNA: TGTGCCAGCAGCTTTGGTGTAGCGGGAGTTGGCACAGATACGCAGTATTTT. The whole variable domain, filled in from reference TRBV5-4 and TRBJ2-3, reads ETGVTQSPTHLIKTRGQQVTLRCSSQSGHNTVSWYQQALGQGPQFIFQYYREEENGRGNFPPRFSGLQFPNYSSELNVNALELDDSALYLCASSFGVAGVGTDTQYFGPGTRLTVL.